This T cell receptor beta chain comes out of a study of CD8 T cells in ankylosing spondylitis. TCRdb re-called the 5' RACE reads through MiXCR, storing one row per CDR3 protein. The sample records roughly 150,000 distinct CDR3 sequences, roughly 31% being singletons. The CDR3 is 15 amino acids. The V end was cut by 0 bases, the J end by 0 bases, with 8 bases between. CDR1 is KGHSH, CDR2 LQKENI, per germline. General study findings and limits: Disease-linked clones were reportedly significantly enriched in matched ankylosing spondylitis synovial fluid.

Details on this clonotype: Its cognate antigen is unknown.

Sequenced: synovial fluid, either unsorted or a sorted T cell fraction (not recorded which). This sequence was found in a male donor with ankylosing spondylitis. This chain connects TRBV18 to TRBJ1-2; D gene unclear. The CDR3: CASSPPGGANYGYTF. The DNA for the CDR3 is TGTGCCAGCTCACCACCAGGTGGGGCTAACTATGGCTACACCTTC.